Below are 27 T cell receptor beta chains sequenced from a single sample in a study of T cell responses to AZD1222 COVID-19 vaccine. Sequencing was performed with immunoSEQ multiplex PCR; in TCRdb, only in-frame clones are kept and a portion is missing. This table holds 150,000 to 200,000 clones, 90% found once. Sequences were derived from peripheral blood, sampled 28 days after the second AZD1222 dose. These receptors were obtained from an adult who received the AZD1222 COVID-19 vaccine.

V and J are TRBV18 and TRBJ1-2; TRBD1 aligns across 7 bases. This CDR3 is 15 amino acids long. CDR1 and CDR2 (germline): KGHSH, LQKENI. Trimming at V came to 0 bases and at J to 7 bases, leaving 8 bases not matched to a gene. The CDR3 is CASSPPSRGAFGYTF. The CDR3 region has the DNA TGTGCCAGCTCACCACCGTCCAGGGGGGCGTTTGGCTACACCTTC.

The chain employs TRBV6-2 or TRBV6-3 and TRBJ2-5, with unresolved D. This CDR3 comprises 14 residues. Germline V gene data show CDR1 as MNHEY and CDR2 as SVGEGT. V lost 0 bases, J lost 4 bases, and 9 bases lay in between. The CDR3 bases are TGTGCCAGCAGTTACTCAGGTAGTCTAGAGACCCAGTACTTC. Protein sequence: CASSYSGSLETQYF.

V is TRBV5-6 and J is TRBJ2-3; 11 bases line up with TRBD2. The CDR3 runs to 16 residues. V shed 4 bases and J 0 bases; nucleotides not matched to a gene: 4. Looked up from germline, CDR1 is SGHDT and CDR2 is YYEEEE. The CDR3 region is CASSRLAGGSTDTQYF. CDR3 DNA: TGTGCCAGCAGCCGCTTAGCGGGAGGGAGCACAGATACGCAGTATTTT.

The chain couples TRBV7-2 to TRBJ2-5, with D possibly TRBD1 on 6 matching bases. Trimming left V 3 bases short and J 0 bases short, with 11 bases between. Germline assignment: CDR1 SGHTA and CDR2 FQGNSA. There are 15 residues in the CDR3. The CDR3 DNA sequence: TGTGCCAGCAGCTTCGGACAGACGTACCAAGAGACCCAGTACTTC. Its protein is CASSFGQTYQETQYF. Looking up the rest from reference TRBV7-2 and TRBJ2-5 gives the full variable domain: GAGVSQSPSNKVTEKGKDVELRCDPISGHTALYWYRQSLGQGLEFLIYFQGNSAPDKSGLPSDRFSAERTGGSVSTLTIQRTQQEDSAVYLCASSFGQTYQETQYFGPGTRLLVL.

On this clone: The junction shows a germline mismatch at one end, possibly a read error. The chain joins TRBV29-1 to TRBJ2-1; a possible D gene is TRBD1 (5 bases). The CDR3 loop spans 13 amino acids. The germline V gene has CDR1 SQVTM and CDR2 ANQGSEA. CDR3 DNA: TGCAGCGTTCAAGACAGAGACTACAATGAGCAGTTCTTC. The encoded protein is CSVQDRDYNEQFF.

The chain couples TRBV3-1 (or the pseudogene TRBV3-2) to TRBJ2-4; 8 bases fit TRBD1. CDR1 is LGHDT and CDR2 is YNNKEL in the germline V gene (reference sequence). The ends lost 2 bases at V and 2 bases at J; junction bases unmatched: 5. The CDR3 is 16 residues long. The CDR3 DNA reads TGTGCCAGCAGCCAACCGACAGGGGCGTCCAAAAACATTCAGTACTTC. Encoded protein: CASSQPTGASKNIQYF.

This clone was seen a handful of times. The chain carries TRBV30 and TRBJ1-5; D ambiguous. The ends were cut back, 0 bases at V and 6 bases at J, with 12 bases in the middle. The CDR3 spans 14 residues. Germline V CDR1 and CDR2: GTSNPN, SVGIG (reference sequence). In nucleotides, the CDR3 is TGTGCCTGGAGTGTTAATGTGGAGAGTCAGCCCCAGCATTTT. Amino acids: CAWSVNVESQPQHF.

The CDR3 DNA is TGCGCCAGCAGCTCACAACAGATCTCCTACGAGCAGTACTTC. As protein: CASSSQQISYEQYF. The chain uses TRBV5-1 and TRBJ2-7; no clear D gene. This CDR3 region has 14 residues. V was pared by 3 bases and J by 0 bases, with 10 bases between. Germline lookup yields CDR1 SGHRS and CDR2 YFSETQ.

The chain is built from TRBV6-6 and TRBJ1-5; 9 positions agree with TRBD1. Germline CDR1 reads MNHNY; CDR2 reads SVGAGI (reference sequence). The J segment lost 3 bases and the V segment lost 6 bases, leaving 6 bases of the junction unmatched. The CDR3 loop spans 15 amino acids. The CDR3 DNA reads as TGTGCCAGCAGAAACAGGGGGCGAATCAATCAGCCCCAGCATTTT. This gives the protein CASRNRGRINQPQHF.

The chain joins TRBV6-2 or TRBV6-3 to TRBJ1-5; perhaps TRBD1 as D (5 bases). The CDR3 has 15 amino acids. CDR1 and CDR2 (germline): MNHEY, SVGEGT. Trimming took 6 bases from V and 1 from J, leaving 13 bases between them. The chain's CDR3 is CASSQLRDSNQPQHF. CDR3 DNA: TGTGCCAGCAGCCAACTCCGGGACAGCAATCAGCCCCAGCATTTT.

The chain has TRBV18 and TRBJ2-7; 13 nucleotides match TRBD2. The germline CDR1 and CDR2 sequences are KGHSH and LQKENI. The CDR3 runs 17 residues. V lost 4 bases and J lost 4; bases outside the gene matches: 10. The CDR3, as DNA: TGTGCCAGCTCACTGACTCTACCGGGACTAGCGGGATACGAGCAGTACTTC. Its protein product is CASSLTLPGLAGYEQYF.

The chain employs TRBV27 and TRBJ1-2, with 8 bases fitting TRBD1. The CDR3 runs 15 residues. Germline-derived CDR1 and CDR2 are MNHEY and SMNVEV (reference sequence). V shed 2 bases and J 5 bases; nucleotides not matched to a gene: 7. The CDR3 loop is CASSLAGGAGYGYTF. The CDR3, as DNA: TGTGCCAGCAGTTTAGCAGGGGGCGCGGGATATGGCTACACCTTC.

This clone appeared a single time. V is TRBV5-1 and J is TRBJ2-7; TRBD1 might be the D (6 bases). CDR3 length equals 12 residues. V lost 2 bases to trimming and J lost 6 bases, with 9 bases between them. Germline V gene sequence: CDR1 SGHRS, CDR2 YFSETQ. The CDR3 nucleotides are TGCGCCAGCAGCTTAACAGGGTCCGAGCAGTACTTC. Protein: CASSLTGSEQYF. The full variable domain, rest sourced from reference TRBV5-1 and TRBJ2-7, is KAGVTQTPRYLIKTRGQQVTLSCSPISGHRSVSWYQQTPGQGLQFLFEYFSETQRNKGNFPGRFSGRQFSNSRSEMNVSTLELGDSALYLCASSLTGSEQYFGPGTRLTVT.

The rearrangement joins TRBV19 to TRBJ2-1; 11 bases are a match to TRBD2. The V and J ends lost 9 bases and 3 bases, in that order; junction bases with no gene match: 10. The CDR3 is 16 residues long. Per the germline V gene, CDR1 is LNHDA and CDR2 is SQIVND (reference sequence). The CDR3 region is CASSRSGRAFYNEQFF. CDR3 DNA: TGTGCCAGCTCCCGTAGCGGGAGGGCCTTCTACAATGAGCAGTTCTTC.

This chain links TRBV27 with TRBJ1-4; maybe TRBD1 (5 bases). CDR1 and CDR2 (germline): MNHEY, SMNVEV (reference sequence). The CDR3 spans 15 residues. Trimming stripped 5 bases from V and 5 bases from J, with 15 bases between. CDR3 residues: CASSLLPGLNEKLFF. CDR3 nucleotides: TGTGCCAGCAGTCTCCTTCCGGGACTGAATGAAAAACTGTTTTTT. The full variable domain, in which reference TRBV27 and TRBJ1-4 provide the parts outside the CDR3, is EAQVTQNPRYLITVTGKKLTVTCSQNMNHEYMSWYRQDPGLGLRQIYYSMNVEVTDKGDVPEGYKVSRKEKRNFPLILESPSPNQTSLYFCASSLLPGLNEKLFFGSGTQLSVL.

The rearrangement uses TRBV28 and TRBJ1-6, with 10 bases lining up with TRBD1. This CDR3 contains 14 residues. Germline-derived CDR1 and CDR2 are MDHEN and SYDVKM. The J segment lost 9 bases and the V segment lost 6 bases, leaving 5 bases of the junction unmatched. The DNA of the CDR3 is TGTGCCAGCAGGGGGACAGGGGAGCGTTCACCCCTCCACTTT. The encoded protein is CASRGTGERSPLHF.

V usage is TRBV19 and J usage is TRBJ1-4, with D possibly matching TRBD1 (6 bases). CDR1 and CDR2 (germline): LNHDA, SQIVND (reference sequence). V was pared by 9 bases and J by 5 bases, with 13 bases between. CDR3 length: 13 residues. Here the CDR3 DNA reads TGTGCCAGCAACAGGGCTGCGAATGAAAAACTGTTTTTT. Protein: CASNRAANEKLFF.

The V call is TRBV7-6, the J call TRBJ2-5, with D uncertain. The V end was cut by 5 bases, the J end by 4 bases, with 8 bases between. CDR1 is SGHVS, CDR2 FNYEAQ, per germline. The CDR3 totals 12 residues. For the CDR3, the DNA is TGTGCCAGCAGCCCCCACCGAGAGACCCAGTACTTC. It is translated as CASSPHRETQYF.

This clone appeared many times. The chain employs TRBV6-4 and TRBJ2-3; D possibly matches TRBD1 or TRBD2 (5 bases each). V was trimmed by 6 bases and J by 3 bases, leaving 16 bases between them. This CDR3 contains 15 residues. Per germline, CDR1 MRHNA and CDR2 SNTAGT. The CDR3, as DNA: TGTGCCAGCAGCAACCGGGGCCAACCAACAGATACGCAGTATTTT. Translating it yields CASSNRGQPTDTQYF.

V is TRBV7-2 and J is TRBJ2-2, with D possibly being TRBD2 (6 bases). The ends were cut back, 4 bases at V and 7 bases at J, with 16 bases in the middle. The CDR3 length is 15 residues. Germline CDR1 SGHTA, CDR2 FQGNSA. The CDR3 region is CASSSGTSFGGELFF. The CDR3 nucleotides read TGTGCCAGCAGCTCCGGGACTTCCTTTGGCGGGGAGCTGTTTTTT.

V and J are TRBV18 and TRBJ2-7, with TRBD2 as a possible D gene (6 bases). CDR1 and CDR2 from the germline V gene are KGHSH and LQKENI. V lost 5 bases to trimming and J lost 2 bases, with 16 bases between them. The CDR3 spans 15 residues. The CDR3 protein is CASSDGTQGAYEQYF. For the CDR3, the DNA is TGTGCCAGCTCAGACGGGACTCAGGGTGCCTACGAGCAGTACTTC.

The rearrangement uses TRBV9 and TRBJ2-7, with D tentatively TRBD1 (6 bases). The CDR3 sequence is 13 residues long. The V end lost 2 bases, the J end lost 5 bases, and 11 bases lay between the germline ends. Germline assignment: CDR1 SGDLS and CDR2 YYNGEE. This CDR3 is CASSVGPGDEQYF. DNA for the CDR3: TGTGCCAGCAGCGTCGGGCCAGGGGACGAGCAGTACTTC.

The chain recombines TRBV6-5 with TRBJ1-5; tentatively, D is TRBD1 (5 bases). Germline V gene sequence: CDR1 MNHEY, CDR2 SVGAGI. The length of the CDR3 is 14 residues. V lost 6 bases, J lost 9 bases, and 18 bases lay in between. The CDR3 nucleotides read TGTGCCAGCAGATCCGGGGACCAGGTTGGGCCCCAGCATTTT. Translated: CASRSGDQVGPQHF.

The chain combines TRBV28 with TRBJ1-3; the D is unclear. Trimming removed 6 bases at V and 1 base at J, with 13 bases between. In germline, CDR1 is MDHEN, CDR2 SYDVKM. CDR3 size: 15 residues. CDR3 residues: CASRRRVGSGNTIYF. In nucleotides, the CDR3 is TGTGCCAGCAGGAGGAGGGTCGGGTCTGGAAACACCATATATTTT.

The chain employs TRBV30 and TRBJ1-6; TRBD1 aligns across 8 bases. Germline CDR1 GTSNPN, CDR2 SVGIG (reference sequence). The length of the CDR3 is 12 residues. Losses at the gene ends were 8 bases for V and 13 bases for J; bases not matched to a gene: 10. CDR3 DNA sequence: TGTGCCCGCCGACAGGGGCTGAGTCCCCTCCACTTT. Protein sequence: CARRQGLSPLHF. Looking up the rest from reference TRBV30 and TRBJ1-6 gives the full variable domain: SQTIHQWPATLVQPVGSPLSLECTVEGTSNPNLYWYRQAAGRGLQLLFYSVGIGQISSEVPQNLSASRPQDRQFILSSKKLLLSDSGFYLCARRQGLSPLHFGNGTRLTVT.

The rearrangement uses TRBV2 and TRBJ1-2; 7 bases align to TRBD1. Germline V gives CDR1 SNHLY, CDR2 FYNNEI. The CDR3 sequence is 15 residues long. V lost 7 bases to trimming and J lost 0 bases; unmatched junction nucleotides: 8. DNA for the CDR3: TGTGCCAGCACGAGAGGGCAGGGGGCTAACTATGGCTACACCTTC. Translation: CASTRGQGANYGYTF.

The CDR3 protein is CASKVVNSYNEQFF. The DNA of the CDR3 is TGTGCCAGTAAGGTAGTAAACTCCTACAATGAGCAGTTCTTC. The chain joins TRBV19 to TRBJ2-1; no reliable D call. The CDR3 is made up of 14 amino acids. Trimming removed 7 bases at V and 0 bases at J, with 10 bases between. Germline assignment: CDR1 LNHDA and CDR2 SQIVND (reference sequence). Complete variable domain (other parts from reference TRBV19 and TRBJ2-1): DGGITQSPKYLFRKEGQNVTLSCEQNLNHDAMYWYRQDPGQGLRLIYYSQIVNDFQKGDIAEGYSVSREKKESFPLTVTSAQKNPTAFYLCASKVVNSYNEQFFGPGTRLTVL.